Listed below are T cell receptor beta chains from one sample, sequenced in a study of T cell responses to AZD1222 COVID-19 vaccine. Sequencing used immunoSEQ multiplex PCR; TCRdb keeps in-frame clones, though not all of them. The sample shows fewer than 90,000 clones, approximately 91% of them seen only once. Specimen: peripheral blood, collected on day 0 of AZD1222 vaccination. Receptor source: an adult in good health. Both conserved end residues are part of each CDR3. The D gene is left open where the match is weak. Not all rows give a size; the values are once, few, many and, for expanded clones, a class.

>TRBD1|TRBJ1-3|.|TRBV6-5
TGTGCCAGCAGTTACCAGGGACAGCCCGCTGGAAACACCATATATTTT
CASSYQGQPAGNTIYF
>.|TRBJ2-4|.|TRBV7-9
TGTGCCAGCAGCTCTGGACAGATCCGCCCGGGGTACTTC
CASSSGQIRPGYF
>TRBD2|TRBJ2-4|.|TRBV3-1/TRBV3-2
TGTGCCAGCAGCCAACTAGCGGGAATCACGTACTTC
CASSQLAGITYF
>TRBD2|TRBJ2-3|once|TRBV2
TGTGCCAGCAGTGAGACTAGCGGGGGGCCTCATACGCAGTATTTT
CASSETSGGPHTQYF
>.|TRBJ1-1|.|TRBV9
TGTGCCAGCAGCTCAAAGGGACTGATGAACACTGAAGCTTTCTTT
CASSSKGLMNTEAFF
>.|TRBJ1-2|.|TRBV10-3
TGTGCCATCACGCCAGGGCCTAACTATGGCTACACCTTC
CAITPGPNYGYTF
>TRBD1|TRBJ1-1|.|TRBV5-1
TGCGCCAGCAGCCTGAGTCCCGGGACAGGGACGAACACTGAAGCTTTCTTT
CASSLSPGTGTNTEAFF
>TRBD1|TRBJ1-4|.|TRBV19
TGTGCCAGTAGTCCCCAGACAGGGGTTAATGAAAAACTGTTTTTT
CASSPQTGVNEKLFF
>.|TRBJ2-2|once|TRBV2
TGTGCCAGCAGTGAAGCTTGGGGGTCAGTCGGGGAGCTGTTTTTT
CASSEAWGSVGELFF
>.|TRBJ1-6|.|TRBV28
TGTGCCAGCACCTTGTCAGTAAGTGGTTCACCCCTCCACTTT
CASTLSVSGSPLHF
>.|TRBJ1-4|.|TRBV19
TGTGCCAGTAGATCCCTCTCGGTGGCCATGAAACTGTTTTTT
CASRSLSVAMKLFF
>.|TRBJ2-3|.|TRBV6-5
TGTGCCAGCAGTTCCCCTCCAGGGTCGGCAGATACGCAGTATTTT
CASSSPPGSADTQYF
>TRBD2|TRBJ2-7|.|TRBV28
TGTGCCAGCAGCCCCGCGGGAGGTGTGTACGAGCAGTACTTC
CASSPAGGVYEQYF
>TRBD1|TRBJ1-2|.|TRBV7-2
TGTGCCAGCAGGCCGACAGGGGGCGCGATGCGTGGCTACACCTTC
CASRPTGGAMRGYTF
>.|TRBJ2-7|.|TRBV7-2
TGTGCCAGCAGCACCTCCGGGTCGGCCTACGAGCAGTACTTC
CASSTSGSAYEQYF
>.|TRBJ2-1|once|TRBV19
TGTGCCAGTAGTCCGGGCCCTGACAGTTACAATGAGCAGTTCTTC
CASSPGPDSYNEQFF
>.|TRBJ1-4|few|TRBV7-9
TGTGCCAGCAGCGCAACCGGGACAAAAAATGAAAAACTGTTTTTT
CASSATGTKNEKLFF
>TRBD1|TRBJ1-1|.|TRBV7-8
TGTGCCAGCAGCTTAGACAGGGGAAACACTGAAGCTTTCTTT
CASSLDRGNTEAFF